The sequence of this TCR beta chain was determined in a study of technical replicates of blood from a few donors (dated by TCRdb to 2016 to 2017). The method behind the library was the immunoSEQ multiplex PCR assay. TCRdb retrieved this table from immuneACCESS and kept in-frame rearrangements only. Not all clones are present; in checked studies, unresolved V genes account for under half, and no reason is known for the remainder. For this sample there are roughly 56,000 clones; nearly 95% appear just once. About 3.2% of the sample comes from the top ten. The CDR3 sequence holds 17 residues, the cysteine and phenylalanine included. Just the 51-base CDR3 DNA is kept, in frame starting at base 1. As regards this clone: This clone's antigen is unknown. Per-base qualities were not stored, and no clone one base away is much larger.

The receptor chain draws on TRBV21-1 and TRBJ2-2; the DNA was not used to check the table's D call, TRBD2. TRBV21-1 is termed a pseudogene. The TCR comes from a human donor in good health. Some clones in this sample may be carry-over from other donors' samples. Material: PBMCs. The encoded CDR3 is CASSRKTSGRNTGELFF. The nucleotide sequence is TGTGCCAGCAGCAGAAAGACTAGCGGGAGAAACACCGGGGAGCTGTTTTTT.